The sequence of this T cell receptor beta chain was determined in a study of graft-versus-host responses after intestinal transplantation. Only in-frame clones appear in the TCRdb table, and some are missing; sequencing was by immunoSEQ multiplex PCR. The repertoire includes about 15,000 clones, 79% of them detected once, and roughly 7.8% sits in the top ten. Once graft tissue had been processed, intraepithelial and lamina propria lymphocytes were released. Trimming took 4 bases from V and 7 from J, leaving 22 bases between them. The CDR3 extends over 17 amino acids. Germline V gene data show CDR1 as MRHNA and CDR2 as SNTAGT.

This TCR was sampled from a human patient who received an intestinal transplant, so some T cells may come from the graft donor. The input for sequencing was ileum tissue, taken roughly 450 days after intestinal transplant. The chain combines TRBV6-4 with TRBJ2-2, with D unresolved. CDR3 in amino acids: CASSVTWVGAGIGELFF. The CDR3 nucleotides are TGTGCCAGCAGTGTCACCTGGGTGGGCGCAGGAATCGGGGAGCTGTTTTTT.